Detailed here is one T cell receptor (beta chain). Its antigen remains unidentified. Germline V gives CDR1 MDHEN, CDR2 SYDVKM. V was pared by 10 bases and J by 0 bases, with 13 bases between. There are 14 residues in the CDR3. Amplification targeted TCR beta CDR3 regions from RNA transcripts. Using the HTBI primer set, a first-round RT-PCR was run on the TCR CDR3. Each CDR3 protein gets one entry after TCRdb re-called the multiplex PCR reads with MiXCR. The sample includes about 700,000 distinct CDR3 sequences, 13% to 15% of them seen just once. The record originates from a study of T cells in Graves' hyperthyroidism and ophthalmopathy. Overall study context: Pretreatment peripheral blood was obtained at initial diagnosis.

Study-level results: The blood repertoire included most of the expanded thyroid clonotypes above 0.001.

This TCR came from a woman under 30 with Graves' hyperthyroidism. This chain links TRBV28 with TRBJ2-1; possibly TRBD2 for D (6 bases). The sample comprised blood. CDR3 sequence reads: CATLGGSSYNEQFF. For the CDR3, the DNA is TGTGCCACCCTTGGGGGGAGCTCCTACAATGAGCAGTTCTTC. Looking up the rest from reference TRBV28 and TRBJ2-1 gives the full variable domain: DVKVTQSSRYLVKRTGEKVFLECVQDMDHENMFWYRQDPGLGLRLIYFSYDVKMKEKGDIPEGYSVSREKKERFSLILESASTNQTSMYLCATLGGSSYNEQFFGPGTRLTVL.